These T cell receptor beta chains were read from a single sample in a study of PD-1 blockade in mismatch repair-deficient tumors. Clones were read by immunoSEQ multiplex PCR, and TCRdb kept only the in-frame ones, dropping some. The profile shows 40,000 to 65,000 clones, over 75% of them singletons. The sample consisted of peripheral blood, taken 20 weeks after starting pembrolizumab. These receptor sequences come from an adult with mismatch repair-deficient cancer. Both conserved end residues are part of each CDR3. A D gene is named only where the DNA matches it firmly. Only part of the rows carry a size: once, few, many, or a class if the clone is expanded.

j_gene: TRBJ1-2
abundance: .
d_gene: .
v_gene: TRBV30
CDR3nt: TGTGCCTGGAGGTCGGGAGGGCCGTATGGCTACACCTTC
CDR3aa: CAWRSGGPYGYTF

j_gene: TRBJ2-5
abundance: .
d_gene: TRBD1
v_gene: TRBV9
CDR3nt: TGTGCCAGCAGCGTAGGGGACAGGGGTTTCGGGGAGACCCAGTACTTC
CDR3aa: CASSVGDRGFGETQYF

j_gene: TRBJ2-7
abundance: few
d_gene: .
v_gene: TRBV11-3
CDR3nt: TGTGCCAGCAGCTTAGAACGTTCCGAGCAGTACTTC
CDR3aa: CASSLERSEQYF

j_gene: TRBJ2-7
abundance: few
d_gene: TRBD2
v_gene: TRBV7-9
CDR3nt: TGTGCCAGCAGCTTCGGGACTAGCGGGTACGAGCAGTACTTC
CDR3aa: CASSFGTSGYEQYF

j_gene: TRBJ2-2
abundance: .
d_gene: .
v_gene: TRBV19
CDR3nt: TGTGCCAGTAGTATACAACAGGGTGGCACCGGGGAGCTGTTTTTT
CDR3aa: CASSIQQGGTGELFF

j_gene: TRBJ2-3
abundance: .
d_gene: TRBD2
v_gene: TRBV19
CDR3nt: TGTGCCAGTAGTGTCAGACGCGGGAGAGGCACAGATACGCAGTATTTT
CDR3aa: CASSVRRGRGTDTQYF

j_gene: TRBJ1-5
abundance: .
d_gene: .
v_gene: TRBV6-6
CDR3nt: TGTGCCAGCAGTTCCTCCGACGCCTGGGGAAATCAGCCCCAGCATTTT
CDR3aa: CASSSSDAWGNQPQHF

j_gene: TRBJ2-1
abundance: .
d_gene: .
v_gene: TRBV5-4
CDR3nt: TGTGCCAGCAGCTCGCGGGCCTTTTACAATGAGCAGTTCTTC
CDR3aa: CASSSRAFYNEQFF

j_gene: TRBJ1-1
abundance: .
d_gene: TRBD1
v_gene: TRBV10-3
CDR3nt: TGTGCCATCAAGGCAGGGGGGAGCACTGAAGCTTTCTTT
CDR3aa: CAIKAGGSTEAFF

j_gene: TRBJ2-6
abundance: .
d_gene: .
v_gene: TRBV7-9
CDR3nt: TGTGCCAGCAGCTCCGCCGGGGCCAACGTCCTGACTTTC
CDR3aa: CASSSAGANVLTF

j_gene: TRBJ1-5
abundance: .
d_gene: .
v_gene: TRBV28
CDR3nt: TGTGCCAGCAGTTTAGTTGGCGTCAATCAGCCCCAGCATTTT
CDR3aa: CASSLVGVNQPQHF

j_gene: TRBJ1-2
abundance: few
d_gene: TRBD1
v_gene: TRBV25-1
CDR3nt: TGTGCCAGCAGTGGTACAGGGGGCGCGGTATTTGGCTACACCTTC
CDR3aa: CASSGTGGAVFGYTF

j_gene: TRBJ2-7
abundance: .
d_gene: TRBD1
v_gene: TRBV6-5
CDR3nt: TGTGCCAGCAGTACCGGGACAGGAGTCGGAGAGCAGTACTTC
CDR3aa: CASSTGTGVGEQYF

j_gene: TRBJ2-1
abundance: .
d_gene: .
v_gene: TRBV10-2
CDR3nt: TGCGCCAGCAGTGAGTATTATGGCATTGCCTCCTACAATGAGCAGTTCTTC
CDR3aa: CASSEYYGIASYNEQFF

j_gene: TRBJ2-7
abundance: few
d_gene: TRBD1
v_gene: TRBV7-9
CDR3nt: TGTGCCAGCAGCACCCGACAGGGCTCCGAGCAGTACTTC
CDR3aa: CASSTRQGSEQYF

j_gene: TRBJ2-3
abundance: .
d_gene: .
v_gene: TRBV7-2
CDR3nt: TGTGCCAGCAGTAGATACCGGACTACTAGCACAGATACGCAGTATTTT
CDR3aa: CASSRYRTTSTDTQYF

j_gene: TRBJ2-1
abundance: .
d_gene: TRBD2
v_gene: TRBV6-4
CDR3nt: TGTGCCAGCAGTGGACTAACTAGCGGTAACAACAATGAGCAGTTCTTC
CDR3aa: CASSGLTSGNNNEQFF

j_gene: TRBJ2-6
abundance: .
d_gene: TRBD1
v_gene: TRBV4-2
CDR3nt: TGTGCCAGCAGCCTAACCGGGACAGAATATTCTGCTGGGGCCAACGCCCTGACTTTC
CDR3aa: CASSLTGTEYSAGANALTF

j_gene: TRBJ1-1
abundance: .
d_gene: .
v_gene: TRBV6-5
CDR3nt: TGTGCCAGCAGTTACGATATGAACACTGAAGCTTTCTTT
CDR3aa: CASSYDMNTEAFF

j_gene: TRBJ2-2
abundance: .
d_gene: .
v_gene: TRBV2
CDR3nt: TGTGCCGGAAAGGAGCTGGCGAACACCGGGGAGCTGTTTTTT
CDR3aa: CAGKELANTGELFF

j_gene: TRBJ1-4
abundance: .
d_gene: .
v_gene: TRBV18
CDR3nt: TGTGCCAGCTCACCTCCAGGGAGTGGATCATTTAGACTGTTTTTT
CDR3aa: CASSPPGSGSFRLFF

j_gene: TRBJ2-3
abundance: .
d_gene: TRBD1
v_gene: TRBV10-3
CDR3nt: TGTGCCATCAGTGGGGCCCAGGGGGATGCAGATACGCAGTATTTT
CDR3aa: CAISGAQGDADTQYF

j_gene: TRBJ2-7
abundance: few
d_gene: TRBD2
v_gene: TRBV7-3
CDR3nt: TGTGCCAGCAGCCTCGGGGCGGGAGGTTTCGAGCAGTACTTC
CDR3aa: CASSLGAGGFEQYF

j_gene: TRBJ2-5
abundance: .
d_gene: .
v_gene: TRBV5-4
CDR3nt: TGTGCCAGCAGCTTGTGGAAAGAGACCCAGTACTTC
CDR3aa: CASSLWKETQYF

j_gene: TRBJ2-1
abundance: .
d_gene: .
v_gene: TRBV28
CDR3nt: TGTGCCAGCAGTTTGGGGCCTGGTGAGCAGTTCTTC
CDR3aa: CASSLGPGEQFF

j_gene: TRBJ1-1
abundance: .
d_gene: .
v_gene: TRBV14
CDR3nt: TGTGCCAGCAGCTACACTCTTAACACTGAAGCTTTCTTT
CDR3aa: CASSYTLNTEAFF

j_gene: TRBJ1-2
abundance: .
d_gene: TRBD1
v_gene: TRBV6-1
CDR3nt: TGTGCCAGCGGGGGACAGGGGGCGCGTGGCTACACCTTC
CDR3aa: CASGGQGARGYTF

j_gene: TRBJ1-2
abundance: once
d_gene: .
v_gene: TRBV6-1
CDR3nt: TGTGCCAGCAGTGAAGGGGGGGCGCGGGGCTACACCTTC
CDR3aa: CASSEGGARGYTF

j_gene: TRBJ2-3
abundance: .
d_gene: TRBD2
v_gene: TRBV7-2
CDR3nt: TGTGCCAGCAGCTTAGGACTAGCGGAGTTAGATACGCAGTATTTT
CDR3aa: CASSLGLAELDTQYF

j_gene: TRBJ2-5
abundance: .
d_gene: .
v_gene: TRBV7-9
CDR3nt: TGTGCCAGCAGCTTAAGGGGCAGGGAGGAAGGGGAGACCCAGTACTTC
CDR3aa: CASSLRGREEGETQYF

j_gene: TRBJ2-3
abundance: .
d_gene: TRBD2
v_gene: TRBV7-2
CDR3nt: TGTGCCAGCAGACTACTAGCGGCTAGCACAGATACGCAGTATTTT
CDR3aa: CASRLLAASTDTQYF

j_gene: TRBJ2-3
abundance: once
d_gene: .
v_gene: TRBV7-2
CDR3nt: TGTGCCAGCAGCCTAAGCGGGTCTAGCACAGATACGCAGTATTTT
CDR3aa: CASSLSGSSTDTQYF

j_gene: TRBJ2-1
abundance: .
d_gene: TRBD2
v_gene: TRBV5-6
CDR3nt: TGTGCCAGCAGCTCGAACTTTTTTAGCGGGAGTAACGGTTATGAGCAGTTCTTC
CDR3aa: CASSSNFFSGSNGYEQFF

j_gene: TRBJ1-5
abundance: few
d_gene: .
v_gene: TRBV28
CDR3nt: TGTGCCAGCAGTTACGGACGGGCCGGAGGGTCCCAGCCCCAGCATTTT
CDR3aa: CASSYGRAGGSQPQHF

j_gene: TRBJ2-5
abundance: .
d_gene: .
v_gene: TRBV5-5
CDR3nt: TGTGCCAGCACCGGGAGTTATGAGACCCAGTACTTC
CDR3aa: CASTGSYETQYF

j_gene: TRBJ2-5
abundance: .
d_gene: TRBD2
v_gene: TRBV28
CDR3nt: TGTGCCAGCAGTTCTAGCGGGAGAGGAGTGGGAGAGACCCAGTACTTC
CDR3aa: CASSSSGRGVGETQYF

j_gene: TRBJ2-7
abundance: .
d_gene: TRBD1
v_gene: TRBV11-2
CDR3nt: TGTGCCAGCAACCCTGGGGACAGGGGTTCCTACGAGCAGTACTTC
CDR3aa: CASNPGDRGSYEQYF